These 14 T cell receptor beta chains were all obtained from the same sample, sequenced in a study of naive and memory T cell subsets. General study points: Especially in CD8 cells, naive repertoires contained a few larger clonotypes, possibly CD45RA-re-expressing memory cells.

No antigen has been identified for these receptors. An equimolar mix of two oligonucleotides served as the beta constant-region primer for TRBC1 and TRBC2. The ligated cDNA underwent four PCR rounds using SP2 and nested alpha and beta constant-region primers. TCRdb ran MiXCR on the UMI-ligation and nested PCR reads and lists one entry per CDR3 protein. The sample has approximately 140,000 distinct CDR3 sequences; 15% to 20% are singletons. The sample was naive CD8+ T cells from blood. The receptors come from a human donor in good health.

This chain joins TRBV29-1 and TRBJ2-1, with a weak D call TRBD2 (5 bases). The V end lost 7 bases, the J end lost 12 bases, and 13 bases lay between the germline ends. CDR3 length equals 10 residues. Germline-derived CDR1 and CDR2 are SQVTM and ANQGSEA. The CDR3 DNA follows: TGCAGCGCCCGGGAAGGGCCGCAGTTCTTC. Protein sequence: CSAREGPQFF.

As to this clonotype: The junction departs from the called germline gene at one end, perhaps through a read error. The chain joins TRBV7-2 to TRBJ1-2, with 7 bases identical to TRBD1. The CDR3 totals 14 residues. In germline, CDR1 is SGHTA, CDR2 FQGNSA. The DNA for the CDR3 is TGTGCCAGCAACTTACTGGGACAGACCTATGGCTACACCTTC. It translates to CASNLLGQTYGYTF.

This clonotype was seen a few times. In DNA form, the CDR3 reads TGTGCCAGCAGTTTTGCAGGAGTCAATCAGCCCCAGCATTTT. This codes for CASSFAGVNQPQHF. The V and J genes are TRBV27 and TRBJ1-5; D is ambiguous. V was cut by 3 bases and J by 3 bases, with 9 bases left in between. Germline assignment: CDR1 MNHEY and CDR2 SMNVEV (reference sequence). This CDR3 comprises 14 residues.

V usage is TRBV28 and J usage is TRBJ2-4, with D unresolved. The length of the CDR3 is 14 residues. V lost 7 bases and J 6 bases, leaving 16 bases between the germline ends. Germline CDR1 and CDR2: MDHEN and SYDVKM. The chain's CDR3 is CASNDGRSLNIQYF. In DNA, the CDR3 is TGTGCCAGCAATGATGGCAGGTCGTTAAACATTCAGTACTTC.

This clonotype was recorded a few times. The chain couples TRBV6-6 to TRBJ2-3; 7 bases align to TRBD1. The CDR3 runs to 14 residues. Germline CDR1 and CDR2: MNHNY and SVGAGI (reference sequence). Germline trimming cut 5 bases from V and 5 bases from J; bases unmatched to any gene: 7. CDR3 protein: CASSDWTGGDTQYF. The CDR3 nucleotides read TGTGCCAGCAGTGACTGGACAGGAGGAGATACGCAGTATTTT.

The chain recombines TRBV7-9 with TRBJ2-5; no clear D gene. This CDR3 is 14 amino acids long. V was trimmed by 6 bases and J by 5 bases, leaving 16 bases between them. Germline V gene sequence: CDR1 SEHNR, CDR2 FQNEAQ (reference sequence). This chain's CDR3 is CASRRDSQEETQYF. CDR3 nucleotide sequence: TGTGCCAGCAGACGAGACTCCCAGGAGGAGACCCAGTACTTC.

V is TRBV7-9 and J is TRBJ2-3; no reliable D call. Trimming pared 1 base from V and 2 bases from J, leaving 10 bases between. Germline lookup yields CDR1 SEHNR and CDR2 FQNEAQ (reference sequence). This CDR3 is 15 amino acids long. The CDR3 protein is CASSLGLGSTDTQYF. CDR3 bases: TGTGCCAGCAGCTTAGGTCTTGGGTCCACAGATACGCAGTATTTT.

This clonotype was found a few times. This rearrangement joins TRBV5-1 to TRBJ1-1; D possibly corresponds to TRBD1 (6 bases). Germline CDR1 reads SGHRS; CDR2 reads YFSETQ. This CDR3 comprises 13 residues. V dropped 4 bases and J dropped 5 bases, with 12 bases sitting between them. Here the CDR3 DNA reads TGCGCCAGCAGCCTACAACAGGGAACTGAAGCTTTCTTT. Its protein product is CASSLQQGTEAFF.

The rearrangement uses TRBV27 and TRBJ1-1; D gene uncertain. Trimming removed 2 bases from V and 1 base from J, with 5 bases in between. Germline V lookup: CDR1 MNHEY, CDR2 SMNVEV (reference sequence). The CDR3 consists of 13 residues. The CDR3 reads CASSLVQNTEAFF. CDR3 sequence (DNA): TGTGCCAGCAGTTTAGTCCAGAACACTGAAGCTTTCTTT.

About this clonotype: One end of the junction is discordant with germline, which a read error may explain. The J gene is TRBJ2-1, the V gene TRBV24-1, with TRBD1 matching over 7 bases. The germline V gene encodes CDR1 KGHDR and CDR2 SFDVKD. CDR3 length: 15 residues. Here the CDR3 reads CATSDLGDSNNVQFF. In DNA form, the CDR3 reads TGTGCCACCAGTGATTTGGGGGACAGCAACAATGTGCAGTTCTTC.

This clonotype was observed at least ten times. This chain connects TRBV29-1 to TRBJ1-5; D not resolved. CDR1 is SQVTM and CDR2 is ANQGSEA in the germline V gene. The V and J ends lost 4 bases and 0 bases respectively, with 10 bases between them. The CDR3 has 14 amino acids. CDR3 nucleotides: TGCAGCGTTGGAGGCTGGGATAGCAATCAGCCCCAGCATTTT. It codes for CSVGGWDSNQPQHF.

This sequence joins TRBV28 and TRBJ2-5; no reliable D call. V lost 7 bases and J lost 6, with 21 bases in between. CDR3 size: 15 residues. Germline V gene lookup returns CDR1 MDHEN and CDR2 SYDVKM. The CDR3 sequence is CASNSEGPLTKTQYF. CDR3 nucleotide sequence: TGTGCCAGCAACTCGGAAGGGCCGTTGACGAAGACCCAGTACTTC.

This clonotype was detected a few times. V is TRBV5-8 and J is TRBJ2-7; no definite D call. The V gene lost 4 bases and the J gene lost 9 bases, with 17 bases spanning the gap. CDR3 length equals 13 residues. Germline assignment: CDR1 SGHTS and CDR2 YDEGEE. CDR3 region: CASSPLHGVGQYF. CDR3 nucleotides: TGTGCCAGCAGCCCCTTACATGGGGTTGGGCAGTACTTC. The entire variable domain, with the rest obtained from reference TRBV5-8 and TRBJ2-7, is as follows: EAGVTQSPTHLIKTRGQQATLRCSPISGHTSVYWYQQALGLGLQFLLWYDEGEERNRGNFPPRFSGRQFPNYSSELNVNALELEDSALYLCASSPLHGVGQYFGPGTRLTVT.

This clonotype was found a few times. This chain's CDR3 is CASSQGQNEQFF. The CDR3 DNA follows: TGCGCCAGCAGCCAAGGGCAAAATGAGCAGTTCTTC. The chain links TRBV4-1 to TRBJ2-1; D remains ambiguous. The V gene's germline CDR1 is MGHRA and CDR2 YSYEKL. V lost 1 base, J lost 7 bases, and 5 bases lay in between. CDR3 length equals 12 residues.